This TCR beta chain derives from a study of CD8+ T cells in alopecia areata. At the level of the study: Female roughly 7-11-week-old C3H/HeJ recipients received skin from approximately 6-12-month-old C3H/HeJ graft donors with spontaneous alopecia. Points from the study as a whole: Affected lesional scalp, above all in alopecia totalis/universalis, was more clonal than normal scalp.

About this clone: The antigen is undetermined. The genes and germline here are from mouse. With the read ending 4 residues before the CDR3 end, the germline J gene is used to fill in that end.

Germline CDR1 NSQYPW, CDR2 LRSPGD (reference sequence). Trimming removed 5 bases from V and 0 bases from J; junction bases left unmatched: 4. This CDR3 comprises 15 residues. The pooled cutaneous lymph node cells were sorted using several markers (CD4, CD8alpha, NKG2D, NKG2ACE and others). It was cDNA, reverse transcribed from extracted RNA, that served as the sequencing template. Method: immunoSEQ multiplex PCR; TCRdb's copy keeps in-frame clones and lacks some. The sample is made up of approximately 300,000 clones, none counted only once. This chain connects TRBV1 to TRBJ2-3; TRBD2 agrees at 8 bases. The clonotype comes from a C3H/HeJ mouse with alopecia areata. The strain is characterized by the MHC haplotype H2-k. Sequenced material: CD4+ T cells sorted from a lymph node. CDR3 region: CTCSRGGASAETLYF. CDR3 DNA (partial): TGCACCTGCAGTAGAGGGGGGGCTAGTGCAGAA. Supplemented by reference TRBV1 and TRBJ2-3, the full variable domain reads VTLLEQNPRWRLVPRGQAVNLRCILKNSQYPWMSWYQQDLQKQLQWLFTLRSPGDKEVKSLPGADYLATRVTDTELRLQVANMSQGRTLYCTCSRGGASAETLYFGSGTRLTVL.